Sequencing of this T cell receptor beta chain was carried out in a study of CD8 T cells in Susac syndrome. RNA was extracted with the RNeasy kit, and a quantity of 0.5 to 1 ug was reverse transcribed using random hexamers. TCRdb itself ran the immunoSEQ multiplex PCR reads through MiXCR, one entry per CDR3 protein. The profile covers under 95,000 distinct CDR3 sequences, with roughly 94% appearing a single time and more than 0.45% taken by the ten largest. V was cut by 4 bases and J by 4 bases, with 12 bases left in between. Germline CDR1 reads SEHNR; CDR2 reads FQNEAQ (reference sequence). The length of the CDR3 is 14 residues. Through negative isolation, CD4+ and CD8+ T cells were obtained, while TEMRA cells were enriched using FACS.

This TCR was sampled from a human donor with Susac syndrome. Sequenced sample: CD8+ T cells from PBMCs. V is TRBV7-9 and J is TRBJ2-3; TRBD1 might be the D (5 bases). In DNA, the CDR3 is TGTGCCAGCAGCTGGGTAGGGGCTTCAGATACGCAGTATTTT. It specifies CASSWVGASDTQYF.